Listed here are 29 T cell receptor beta chains from one sample, sequenced in a study of Ad26.COV2.S vaccination and SARS-CoV-2 variants. Sequenced by immunoSEQ multiplex PCR; TCRdb stores in-frame clones only, minus some. The data contain 200,000 to 250,000 clones, 85% to 90% of them singletons. Described treatment: over 15 received Ad26.COV2.S at low or high dose, single or two shots; 5 received placebo; per-sample allocation not given. Day 63 after the first vaccine or placebo injection was the time point for sampling. The specimen comprised peripheral blood, sampled in a trial of Ad26.COV2.S vaccine versus placebo. The receptor source for this set is a person aged 18-60 years who received the Ad26.COV2.S COVID-19 vaccine or a placebo.

The gene calls are TRBV5-1 and TRBJ2-1, with D possibly being TRBD1 (6 bases). The CDR3 is 15 amino acids. The germline V gene has CDR1 SGHRS and CDR2 YFSETQ. V was shortened by 3 bases and J by 3 bases, with 13 bases between the two germline ends. The chain's CDR3 is CASSYGQLGYNEQFF. The CDR3 nucleotides read TGCGCCAGCAGCTACGGACAGCTGGGCTACAATGAGCAGTTCTTC.

The chain combines TRBV28 with TRBJ2-3, with D tentatively TRBD1 or TRBD2 (5 bases each). The CDR3 totals 10 residues. From germline, CDR1 is MDHEN and CDR2 SYDVKM. V lost 8 bases, J lost 7 bases, and 7 bases lay in between. This CDR3 is CASGGYTQYF. In DNA, the CDR3 is TGTGCCAGCGGGGGATATACGCAGTATTTT. The entire variable domain, with the rest obtained from reference TRBV28 and TRBJ2-3, is as follows: DVKVTQSSRYLVKRTGEKVFLECVQDMDHENMFWYRQDPGLGLRLIYFSYDVKMKEKGDIPEGYSVSREKKERFSLILESASTNQTSMYLCASGGYTQYFGPGTRLTVL.

In the case of this clone: This specimen includes other DNA sequences encoding the same CDR3. The gene calls are TRBV12-3 or TRBV12-4 and TRBJ1-5; D remains unclear. The V gene lost 3 bases and the J gene lost 2 bases, with 5 bases spanning the gap. The CDR3 is made up of 13 amino acids. The CDR3 loop is CASSLTGNQPQHF. CDR3 nucleotide sequence: TGTGCCAGCAGTTTGACGGGCAATCAGCCCCAGCATTTT.

V gene TRBV5-4 combines with J gene TRBJ1-3; D remains unclear. The CDR3 contains 15 residues. Germline CDR1 and CDR2: SGHNT and YYREEE (reference sequence). Trimming took 0 bases from V and 0 from J, leaving 7 bases between them. This chain's CDR3 is CASSLGPFSGNTIYF. The CDR3, as DNA: TGTGCCAGCAGCTTGGGCCCCTTCTCTGGAAACACCATATATTTT.

The V gene is TRBV3-1 (or the pseudogene TRBV3-2), the J gene TRBJ2-1; possibly TRBD2 for D (5 bases). Germline V gene sequence: CDR1 LGHDT, CDR2 YNNKEL (reference sequence). V lost 6 bases to trimming and J lost 2 bases, with 20 bases between them. This CDR3 contains 17 residues. The CDR3 sequence is CASRNLSSGSPYNEQFF. The CDR3 coding sequence is TGTGCCAGCAGAAACTTAAGCTCGGGGAGCCCCTACAATGAGCAGTTCTTC.

The genes are TRBV28 and TRBJ1-5; 8 bases are a match to TRBD1. V dropped 8 bases and J dropped 0; count of bases not matched to a gene: 6. The CDR3 contains 15 residues. CDR1 and CDR2 from the germline V gene are MDHEN and SYDVKM. The CDR3 reads CASFQGARSNQPQHF. Here the CDR3 DNA reads TGTGCCAGCTTCCAGGGGGCGCGTAGCAATCAGCCCCAGCATTTT.

This clone was counted only a few times. The J gene is TRBJ2-7, the V gene TRBV6-4, with 11 bases aligning to TRBD2. CDR1 MRHNA and CDR2 SNTAGT come from the germline V gene. J lost 3 bases, V lost 3 bases, and 7 bases had no gene match. The CDR3 has 16 amino acids. The CDR3 DNA sequence: TGTGCCAGCAGTGAGCCGACTAGCGGGAATGGCTACGAGCAGTACTTC. It translates to CASSEPTSGNGYEQYF.

V usage is TRBV30 and J usage is TRBJ1-5; D remains unclear. V lost 5 bases, J lost 3 bases, and 11 bases lay in between. This CDR3 spans 13 amino acids. Germline V gives CDR1 GTSNPN, CDR2 SVGIG (reference sequence). The CDR3 loop is CAWGRTFNQPQHF. The CDR3 region has the DNA TGTGCCTGGGGGCGGACTTTCAATCAGCCCCAGCATTTT.

CDR3 nucleotides: TGTGCCAGCAGCTTAGGACAGGGGTGGCAGCCCCAGCATTTT. Its protein product is CASSLGQGWQPQHF. The rearrangement links TRBV7-9 to TRBJ1-5; 8 nucleotides line up with TRBD1. Germline V CDR1 and CDR2: SEHNR, FQNEAQ (reference sequence). With V trimmed by 1 base and J by 7 bases, 3 bases remained unmatched. The CDR3 covers 14 residues. Drawing the rest from reference TRBV7-9 and TRBJ1-5, the complete variable domain is DTGVSQNPRHKITKRGQNVTFRCDPISEHNRLYWYRQTLGQGPEFLTYFQNEAQLEKSRLLSDRFSAERPKGSFSTLEIQRTEQGDSAMYLCASSLGQGWQPQHFGDGTRLSIL.

The chain couples TRBV18 to TRBJ1-1, with D unresolved. The V gene lost 2 bases and the J gene lost 1 base, with 11 bases spanning the gap. CDR1 and CDR2 (germline): KGHSH, LQKENI. The CDR3 loop spans 15 amino acids. This chain's CDR3 is CASSPGIWSNTEAFF. The DNA for the CDR3 is TGTGCCAGCTCACCAGGGATATGGTCGAACACTGAAGCTTTCTTT.

The chain links TRBV7-9 to TRBJ2-4, with 16 bases fitting TRBD2. The germline gives CDR1 SEHNR, CDR2 FQNEAQ (reference sequence). V trimming: 3 bases; J trimming: 0 bases; junction bases outside the gene matches: 5. This CDR3 region has 19 residues. CDR3 in DNA: TGTGCCAGCAGCTTGGGACTAGCGGGAGGGCCCGGAGCCAAAAACATTCAGTACTTC. Amino acids: CASSLGLAGGPGAKNIQYF. The whole variable domain, remainder taken from reference TRBV7-9 and TRBJ2-4, is DTGVSQNPRHKITKRGQNVTFRCDPISEHNRLYWYRQTLGQGPEFLTYFQNEAQLEKSRLLSDRFSAERPKGSFSTLEIQRTEQGDSAMYLCASSLGLAGGPGAKNIQYFGAGTRLSVL.

In this sample, this clone turned up many times. Additional DNA sequences in this sample encode the identical CDR3. This chain joins TRBV15 and TRBJ1-2; perhaps TRBD1 as D (5 bases). Germline-derived CDR1 and CDR2 are LNHNV and YYDKDF (reference sequence). CDR3 length: 13 residues. The V gene lost 5 bases and the J gene lost 4 bases, with 11 bases spanning the gap. CDR3 loop: CATSGRGGYGYTF. The DNA of the CDR3 is TGTGCCACCAGCGGGCGGGGCGGCTATGGCTACACCTTC. The whole variable domain, filled in from reference TRBV15 and TRBJ1-2, reads DAMVIQNPRYQVTQFGKPVTLSCSQTLNHNVMYWYQQKSSQAPKLLFHYYDKDFNNEADTPDNFQSRRPNTSFCFLDIRSPGLGDTAMYLCATSGRGGYGYTFGSGTRLTVV.

V and J are TRBV4-2 and TRBJ2-1; D may be TRBD1 (6 bases). Germline lookup yields CDR1 LGHNA and CDR2 YNFKEQ. This CDR3 has 15 residues. V was pared by 0 bases and J by 8 bases, with 14 bases between. CDR3 protein: CASSQDGQGRDEQFF. CDR3 DNA: TGTGCCAGCAGCCAAGATGGGCAGGGGAGAGATGAGCAGTTCTTC.

Remarks on this clone: One end of the junction varies from germline; a read error may be responsible. This chain connects TRBV7-7 to TRBJ2-2; no clear D gene. The CDR3 runs to 16 residues. Germline-derived CDR1 and CDR2 are SSHAT and FNYEAQ (reference sequence). CDR3 residues: CASSLVTPPNTGELFF. DNA of the CDR3: TGTGCTAGCAGCTTAGTGACGCCACCCAACACCGGGGAGCTGTTTTTT. Drawing the rest from reference TRBV7-7 and TRBJ2-2, the complete variable domain is GAGVSQSPRYKVTKRGQDVTLRCDPISSHATLYWYQQALGQGPEFLTYFNYEAQPDKSGLPSDRFSAERPEGSISTLTIQRTEQRDSAMYRCASSLVTPPNTGELFFGEGSRLTVL.

The chain joins TRBV29-1 to TRBJ1-1; D gene uncertain. The CDR3 has 13 amino acids. Germline CDR1 SQVTM, CDR2 ANQGSEA. The V end was cut by 6 bases, the J end by 0 bases, with 11 bases between. The CDR3 region is CSVGRMMNTEAFF. CDR3 DNA sequence: TGCAGCGTCGGACGGATGATGAACACTGAAGCTTTCTTT. Looking up the rest from reference TRBV29-1 and TRBJ1-1 gives the full variable domain: SAVISQKPSRDICQRGTSLTIQCQVDSQVTMMFWYRQQPGQSLTLIATANQGSEATYESGFVIDKFPISRPNLTFSTLTVSNMSPEDSSIYLCSVGRMMNTEAFFGQGTRLTVV.

The chain joins TRBV5-1 to TRBJ2-7; 7 nucleotides agree with TRBD1. Trimming at V came to 2 bases and at J to 0 bases, leaving 2 bases not matched to a gene. Per germline, CDR1 SGHRS and CDR2 YFSETQ. CDR3 length: 14 residues. In DNA form, the CDR3 reads TGCGCCAGCAGCTTTTGGGACAGCTCCTACGAGCAGTACTTC. This codes for CASSFWDSSYEQYF.

The V gene is TRBV30, the J gene TRBJ1-1, with D hard to call. The length of the CDR3 is 13 residues. The V gene's germline CDR1 is GTSNPN and CDR2 SVGIG (reference sequence). The V end lost 0 bases, the J end lost 8 bases, and 13 bases lay between the germline ends. CDR3 sequence: CAWSVREVAEAFF. DNA of the CDR3: TGTGCCTGGAGTGTACGGGAGGTTGCCGAAGCTTTCTTT.

V and J are TRBV29-1 and TRBJ1-1; D is uncertain. The CDR3 is 10 amino acids. V shed 3 bases and J shed 9 bases, with 8 bases lying between them. The germline gives CDR1 SQVTM, CDR2 ANQGSEA. DNA for the CDR3: TGCAGCGTTGAGAGTTCCCAAGCTTTCTTT. Translating gives CSVESSQAFF.

The chain links TRBV5-1 to TRBJ1-5; D might be TRBD1 (5 bases). Deletions cut 0 bases from V and 1 base from J, with 17 bases between. The CDR3 has 18 amino acids. CDR1 and CDR2 (germline): SGHRS, YFSETQ. DNA for the CDR3: TGCGCCAGCAGCTTGGAGGGGAAAATGGAGAGGAGCAATCAGCCCCAGCATTTT. It translates to CASSLEGKMERSNQPQHF. The full variable domain, in which reference TRBV5-1 and TRBJ1-5 provide the parts outside the CDR3, is KAGVTQTPRYLIKTRGQQVTLSCSPISGHRSVSWYQQTPGQGLQFLFEYFSETQRNKGNFPGRFSGRQFSNSRSEMNVSTLELGDSALYLCASSLEGKMERSNQPQHFGDGTRLSIL.

A word on this clone: In the same sample, other DNA sequences code for this CDR3. V usage is TRBV7-2 and J usage is TRBJ1-3, with D possibly matching TRBD1 (5 bases). V was clipped by 3 bases and J by 0 bases, with 12 bases between them. The CDR3 is made up of 16 amino acids. CDR1 and CDR2 (germline): SGHTA, FQGNSA. For the CDR3, the DNA is TGTGCCAGCAGCTTGGCGATGGGGGGCTCTGGAAACACCATATATTTT. Its protein is CASSLAMGGSGNTIYF.

The rearrangement uses TRBV7-3 and TRBJ2-5, with a weak D call TRBD2 (5 bases). The CDR3 is 14 amino acids. Germline-derived CDR1 and CDR2 are SGHTA and FQGTGA. V lost 3 bases, J lost 0 bases, and 8 bases lay in between. The CDR3 is CASSLTGNQETQYF. The DNA of the CDR3 is TGTGCCAGCAGCTTGACGGGGAACCAAGAGACCCAGTACTTC.

This clone was recorded many times. This chain connects TRBV5-1 to TRBJ2-7; the D gene is possibly TRBD1 (5 bases). The CDR3 has 15 amino acids. Germline V gene lookup returns CDR1 SGHRS and CDR2 YFSETQ. Trimming took off 0 bases at V and 2 bases at J, with 12 bases between the two ends. The CDR3 coding sequence is TGCGCCAGCAGCTTGGCGAAAGGGGTCCCCTACGAGCAGTACTTC. Protein product: CASSLAKGVPYEQYF.

Comments on this clone: The germline gene is not matched at one end of the junction; a read error may be the cause. This chain joins TRBV6-5 and TRBJ1-1; D ambiguous. The CDR3 contains 15 residues. Germline-derived CDR1 and CDR2 are MNHEY and SVGAGI. The CDR3 spells CASSDSAVMNTEAFF. In DNA form, the CDR3 reads TGTGCCAGCAGTGACTCGGCAGTCATGAACACTGAAGCTTTCTTT.

This chain connects TRBV21-1 to TRBJ1-6. TRBV21-1 is termed a pseudogene. This CDR3 region has 19 residues. The CDR3 nucleotides read TGTGCCAGCAGCAAAATTAAGGGGGGATGGGGGTTGTATAATTCACCCCTCCACTTT. Its protein product is CASSKIKGGWGLYNSPLHF.

This chain uses TRBV10-3 with TRBJ2-3; 7 bases line up with TRBD2. V gave up 6 bases and J gave up 0 bases; unmatched junction bases: 6. This CDR3 is built from 15 residues. Germline V gene data show CDR1 as ENHRY and CDR2 as SYGVKD. DNA of the CDR3: TGTGCCATCAGCGCGGGGAGGGCCAGCACAGATACGCAGTATTTT. Translation: CAISAGRASTDTQYF.

The chain has TRBV19 and TRBJ1-2, with 7 nucleotides matching TRBD1. J gave up 6 bases and V 3 bases, and 13 bases lay outside the gene matches. The germline CDR1 and CDR2 sequences are LNHDA and SQIVND (reference sequence). CDR3 length: 16 residues. CDR3 coding DNA: TGTGCCAGTAGTATCCTTTCTAAACAGGGGAAAAATGGCTACACCTTC. Protein product: CASSILSKQGKNGYTF.

The chain couples TRBV6-2 or TRBV6-3 to TRBJ1-5; 10 bases are shared with TRBD1. V trimming: 5 bases; J trimming: 2 bases; junction bases outside the gene matches: 3. This CDR3 spans 15 amino acids. CDR1 and CDR2 (germline): MNHEY, SVGEGT. DNA of the CDR3: TGTGCCAGCAGTCCCGGGACAGGGGGCAATCAGCCCCAGCATTTT. The encoded protein is CASSPGTGGNQPQHF.

In its sample, this clone was seen once. The chain joins TRBV27 to TRBJ2-7; 9 nucleotides align to TRBD1. Germline V gene data show CDR1 as MNHEY and CDR2 as SMNVEV (reference sequence). J gave up 2 bases and V 5 bases, and 7 bases lay outside the gene matches. The CDR3 has 15 residues. The DNA for the CDR3 is TGTGCCAGCAGTCTCTATGGGGACAGGGCCTACGAGCAGTACTTC. Amino acid sequence: CASSLYGDRAYEQYF.

V gene TRBV19 combines with J gene TRBJ1-2; no clear D. Germline V gene sequence: CDR1 LNHDA, CDR2 SQIVND (reference sequence). CDR3 length equals 13 residues. Between the trimmed V and J ends, which lost 5 bases and 5 bases, there was a span of 12 bases. The CDR3 loop reads CASSPDGSYGYTF. In DNA form, the CDR3 reads TGTGCCAGTAGTCCGGACGGATCTTATGGCTACACCTTC.